This entry features one T cell receptor (beta chain) sequence. Germline trimming cut 0 bases from V and 6 bases from J; bases unmatched to any gene: 12. The CDR3 is made up of 17 amino acids. Germline values: CDR1 WSHSY, CDR2 SAAADI. Repertoires were generated with immunoSEQ multiplex PCR, while TCRdb's copy carries only in-frame clones and drops some. The profile shows some 130,000 clones, around 85% of them singletons. The data are from a study of blood T cell repertoires in COVID-19. About the study: Sites in the United States, Italy and Spain provided acute and convalescent COVID-19 samples. The analysed material was cDNA or gDNA that came from T cells, B-cell-depleted T cells, or PBMCs.

The sample comprised peripheral blood. The source is a woman of 80 years or more with acute or convalescent COVID-19. This chain joins TRBV10-2 and TRBJ1-1, with 8 nucleotides matching TRBD1. DNA of the CDR3: TGCGCCAGCAGTGAGTCACGGACAGGGCCCGCCGGGGCTGAAGCTTTCTTT. It is translated as CASSESRTGPAGAEAFF.